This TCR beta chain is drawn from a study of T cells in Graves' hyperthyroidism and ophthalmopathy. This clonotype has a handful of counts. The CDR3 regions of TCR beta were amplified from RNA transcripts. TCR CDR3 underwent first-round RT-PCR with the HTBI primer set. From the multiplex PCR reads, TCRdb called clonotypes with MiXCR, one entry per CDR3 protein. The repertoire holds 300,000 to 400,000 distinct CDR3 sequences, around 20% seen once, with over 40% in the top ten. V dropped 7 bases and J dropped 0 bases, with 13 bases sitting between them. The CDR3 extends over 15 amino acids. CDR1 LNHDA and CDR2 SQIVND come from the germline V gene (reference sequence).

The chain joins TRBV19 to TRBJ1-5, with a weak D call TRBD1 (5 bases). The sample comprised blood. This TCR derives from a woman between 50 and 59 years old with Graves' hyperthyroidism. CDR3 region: CASTPGGASNQPQHF. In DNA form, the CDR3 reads TGTGCCAGTACCCCCGGAGGGGCTAGCAATCAGCCCCAGCATTTT.